These 25 T cell receptor beta chains originate from one sample sequenced in a study of T-cell reconstitution after alpha-beta-depleted transplantation in children. Unique molecular identifiers were incorporated when the TCRbeta library was constructed. TCRdb fed the PCR reads into MiXCR, producing one record per CDR3 protein. Of fewer than 550,000 distinct CDR3 sequences in the sample, 9.5% to 13% were seen once. The sample in question was PBMCs from the stem cell graft donor, obtained from the stem cell graft. These receptors originate from a human donor who donated a stem cell graft to a child with acute myeloid leukemia.

This clonotype was counted between two and nine times. The rearrangement uses TRBV6-1 and TRBJ2-3; 9 nucleotides match TRBD1. J lost 0 bases, V lost 6 bases, and 10 bases had no gene match. Germline CDR1 MNHNS, CDR2 SASEGT. The length of the CDR3 is 17 residues. DNA of the CDR3: TGTGCCAGCAGCTCGGGACAGGGTTCTTTTAGCACAGATACGCAGTATTTT. As protein: CASSSGQGSFSTDTQYF.

This clonotype was detected only a few times. The chain recombines TRBV12-3 or TRBV12-4 with TRBJ2-7, with D perhaps matching TRBD2 (6 bases). The CDR3 contains 13 residues. V lost 2 bases and J 2 bases, leaving 7 bases between the germline ends. The CDR3 here is CASSLWGAYEQYV. CDR3 nucleotides: TGTGCCAGCAGTTTATGGGGGGCCTACGAGCAGTACGTC.

The V and J genes are TRBV5-1 and TRBJ2-1; D unresolved. Germline CDR1 SGHRS, CDR2 YFSETQ. The V end was cut by 4 bases, the J end by 7 bases, with 12 bases between. The CDR3 has 13 residues. Here the CDR3 DNA reads TGCGCCAGCAGCCTCAATGTGGCTAATGAGCAGTTCTTC. Its translation is CASSLNVANEQFF.

The CDR3 DNA reads TGTGCCAGCAGTTACCGCCAAGAGGGTTCACCCCTCCACTTT. Protein: CASSYRQEGSPLHF. The chain employs TRBV6-2 or TRBV6-3 and TRBJ1-6, with D hard to call. Per the germline V gene, CDR1 is MNHEY and CDR2 is SVGEGT. The V end was cut by 2 bases, the J end by 9 bases, with 11 bases between. The CDR3 runs to 14 residues.

This chain uses TRBV5-4 with TRBJ1-1; no firm D call. Germline V gene sequence: CDR1 SGHNT, CDR2 YYREEE (reference sequence). V was trimmed by 4 bases and J by 3 bases, leaving 13 bases between them. This CDR3 has 14 amino acids. The chain's CDR3 is CASSPAGYHTEAFF. DNA for the CDR3: TGTGCCAGCAGCCCAGCCGGATACCACACTGAAGCTTTCTTT.

This clonotype was detected ten times or more. V and J are TRBV16 and TRBJ1-2; D is undetermined. The germline CDR1 and CDR2 sequences are KGHSY and FQNENV. The CDR3 totals 14 residues. The ends were cut back, 6 bases at V and 2 bases at J, with 13 bases in the middle. The CDR3 reads CASRPGPINYGYTF. The CDR3 DNA reads as TGTGCCAGCAGACCAGGTCCTATAAACTATGGCTACACCTTC.

The V call is TRBV7-9, the J call TRBJ1-5, with D possibly being TRBD1 (5 bases). Germline CDR1 reads SEHNR; CDR2 reads FQNEAQ (reference sequence). With 5 bases removed from V and 4 bases from J, the gap between germline ends came to 9 bases. The CDR3 spans 13 residues. The CDR3 protein is CASSRRGNQPQHF. The DNA of the CDR3 is TGTGCCAGCAGCCGACGGGGGAATCAGCCCCAGCATTTT. The full variable domain, rest sourced from reference TRBV7-9 and TRBJ1-5, is DTGVSQNPRHKITKRGQNVTFRCDPISEHNRLYWYRQTLGQGPEFLTYFQNEAQLEKSRLLSDRFSAERPKGSFSTLEIQRTEQGDSAMYLCASSRRGNQPQHFGDGTRLSIL.

V usage is TRBV7-3 and J usage is TRBJ2-3, with D perhaps TRBD2 (5 bases). The CDR3 has 15 amino acids. Trimming took 1 base from V and 2 from J, leaving 10 bases between them. The germline gives CDR1 SGHTA, CDR2 FQGTGA. The CDR3, as DNA: TGTGCCAGCAGCTTAAACCCGCGGGTCACAGATACGCAGTATTTT. This translates into CASSLNPRVTDTQYF.

In this sample, this clonotype turned up many times. The chain has TRBV28 and TRBJ1-5; D is unclear. In germline, CDR1 is MDHEN, CDR2 SYDVKM. Trimming pared 3 bases from V and 5 bases from J, leaving 17 bases between. This CDR3 region has 16 residues. CDR3 bases: TGTGCCAGCAGTTTCCTCTGGTCGGGAGGCGATCAGCCCCAGCATTTT. Protein product: CASSFLWSGGDQPQHF. Combining the CDR3 with reference TRBV28 and TRBJ1-5 gives the whole variable domain DVKVTQSSRYLVKRTGEKVFLECVQDMDHENMFWYRQDPGLGLRLIYFSYDVKMKEKGDIPEGYSVSREKKERFSLILESASTNQTSMYLCASSFLWSGGDQPQHFGDGTRLSIL.

This clonotype has a handful of counts. This sequence joins TRBV20-1 and TRBJ2-2; tentatively, D is TRBD1 (6 bases). Trimming stripped 0 bases from V and 2 bases from J, with 19 bases between. The length of the CDR3 is 18 residues. Germline values: CDR1 DFQATT, CDR2 SNEGSKA (reference sequence). This CDR3 reads CSARDPTRTALNTGELFF. The CDR3 DNA is TGCAGTGCTAGAGATCCTACCCGGACAGCTCTCAACACCGGGGAGCTGTTTTTT.

The table lists this clonotype with a few counts. The chain joins TRBV5-1 to TRBJ2-7, with D unclear. V lost 4 bases to trimming and J lost 6 bases, with 8 bases between them. Germline assignment: CDR1 SGHRS and CDR2 YFSETQ. This CDR3 contains 11 residues. CDR3 sequence: CASSRLGEQYF. CDR3 sequence (DNA): TGCGCCAGCAGCCGCTTGGGCGAGCAGTACTTC.

This clonotype was seen repeatedly, ten times or more. The V gene is TRBV6-2 or TRBV6-3, the J gene TRBJ2-1, with D uncertain. The CDR3 is made up of 15 amino acids. V dropped 6 bases and J dropped 2 bases, with 14 bases sitting between them. Germline CDR1 MNHEY, CDR2 SVGEGT. The CDR3 loop reads CASSATHWAYNEQFF. CDR3 DNA: TGTGCCAGCAGCGCGACCCACTGGGCCTACAATGAGCAGTTCTTC.

The table lists this clonotype with a few counts. CDR3 loop: CSAREWTENTEAFF. The CDR3 DNA sequence: TGCAGTGCTAGAGAGTGGACAGAGAACACTGAAGCTTTCTTT. This rearrangement joins TRBV20-1 to TRBJ1-1; D might be TRBD1 (6 bases). Germline values: CDR1 DFQATT, CDR2 SNEGSKA (reference sequence). CDR3 length: 14 amino acids. The V end was cut by 0 bases, the J end by 1 base, with 9 bases between.

The V and J genes are TRBV18 and TRBJ2-1; D unresolved. Germline values: CDR1 KGHSH, CDR2 LQKENI. V was clipped by 0 bases and J by 0 bases, with 9 bases between them. The CDR3 contains 16 residues. CDR3 sequence (DNA): TGTGCCAGCTCACCACCGGGCATTAACTCCTACAATGAGCAGTTCTTC. This encodes CASSPPGINSYNEQFF.

This clonotype was counted between two and nine times. The chain employs TRBV6-1 and TRBJ2-7; the match to TRBD1 covers 8 bases. The germline V gene encodes CDR1 MNHNS and CDR2 SASEGT. This CDR3 has 14 amino acids. The V gene end was trimmed by 6 bases and the J gene end by 3 bases; junction bases not matched to a gene: 7. CDR3 region: CASRTGTGFYEQYF. CDR3 in DNA: TGTGCCAGCAGGACCGGGACAGGATTCTACGAGCAGTACTTC.

The J gene is TRBJ2-3, the V gene TRBV6-5; 9 nucleotides line up with TRBD1. Germline lookup yields CDR1 MNHEY and CDR2 SVGAGI. CDR3 length: 14 residues. The J segment lost 4 bases and the V segment lost 4 bases, leaving 3 bases of the junction unmatched. The CDR3 loop is CASSWDRVSDTQYF. In DNA form, the CDR3 reads TGTGCCAGCAGTTGGGACAGGGTCTCAGATACGCAGTATTTT.

There are a few counts of this clonotype. The chain has TRBV10-3 and TRBJ2-5, with TRBD2 matching over 13 bases. CDR3 length: 16 residues. Losses at the gene ends were 3 bases for V and 0 bases for J; bases not matched to a gene: 1. Germline V gives CDR1 ENHRY, CDR2 SYGVKD. The CDR3 spells CAISEGLAGDQETQYF. The CDR3 DNA follows: TGTGCCATCAGTGAAGGACTAGCGGGGGACCAAGAGACCCAGTACTTC.

This clonotype was counted between two and nine times. The rearrangement links TRBV20-1 to TRBJ2-7; 7 bases are shared with TRBD2. With 2 bases clipped from V and 4 bases from J, the junction kept 5 bases outside the gene matches. Germline V gives CDR1 DFQATT, CDR2 SNEGSKA (reference sequence). The CDR3 extends over 13 amino acids. Written as DNA, the CDR3 is TGCAGTGCTAGACCGGGACTACGGTACGAGCAGTACTTC. It encodes CSARPGLRYEQYF.

This clonotype has a handful of counts. The chain joins TRBV7-2 to TRBJ2-1, with a possible D match to TRBD1 (5 bases). CDR1 and CDR2 from the germline V gene are SGHTA and FQGNSA. The V end was cut by 3 bases, the J end by 9 bases, with 15 bases between. CDR3 length: 14 amino acids. CDR3 region: CASSFRGFTGEQFF. CDR3 sequence (DNA): TGTGCCAGCAGCTTTAGGGGATTCACGGGTGAGCAGTTCTTC.

V usage is TRBV7-3 and J usage is TRBJ1-5, with 7 bases lining up with TRBD1. From germline, CDR1 is SGHTA and CDR2 FQGTGA. After removal of 4 bases from V and 7 bases from J, the junction contained 4 bases not matched to a gene. The CDR3 runs to 13 residues. CDR3 sequence: CASSSQGYQPQHF. The CDR3 nucleotides are TGTGCCAGCAGCTCACAGGGGTACCAGCCCCAGCATTTT.

The genes are TRBV20-1 and TRBJ1-3; D is unresolved. From germline, CDR1 is DFQATT and CDR2 SNEGSKA (reference sequence). The CDR3 contains 10 residues. V was trimmed by 3 bases and J by 4 bases, leaving 1 base between them. The CDR3 reads CSARGNTIYF. The DNA of the CDR3 is TGCAGTGCTAGGGGAAACACCATATATTTT.

The gene calls are TRBV5-6 and TRBJ2-1, with TRBD1 matching over 7 bases. This CDR3 is 15 amino acids long. V shed 2 bases and J 7 bases; nucleotides not matched to a gene: 9. Germline V lookup: CDR1 SGHDT, CDR2 YYEEEE. The CDR3 region is CASSFRQGVLNEQFF. The DNA of the CDR3 is TGTGCCAGCAGCTTTCGGCAGGGGGTTTTAAATGAGCAGTTCTTC.

The chain has TRBV12-3 or TRBV12-4 and TRBJ2-5, with D maybe TRBD2 (5 bases). V was pared by 3 bases and J by 5 bases, with 13 bases between. The CDR3 totals 14 residues. The CDR3 DNA is TGTGCCAGCAGTTTGAGGGAGCCCCCGGAGACCCAGTACTTC. Residues: CASSLREPPETQYF.

This clonotype appeared many times. The V call is TRBV5-1, the J call TRBJ1-1, with TRBD1 matching over 11 bases. Germline V gives CDR1 SGHRS, CDR2 YFSETQ. The CDR3 extends over 14 amino acids. The V and J ends lost 3 bases and 7 bases, in that order; junction bases with no gene match: 5. The CDR3 sequence is CASSSPGQGGEAFF. CDR3 DNA sequence: TGCGCCAGCAGCTCGCCGGGACAGGGGGGTGAAGCTTTCTTT.

The chain uses TRBV27 and TRBJ2-1, with 9 bases aligning to TRBD2. J gave up 5 bases and V 3 bases, and 5 bases lay outside the gene matches. This CDR3 contains 15 residues. In germline, CDR1 is MNHEY, CDR2 SMNVEV (reference sequence). CDR3 in amino acids: CASSFLTSGDNEQFF. The DNA of the CDR3 is TGTGCCAGCAGTTTTTTGACTAGCGGAGACAATGAGCAGTTCTTC.